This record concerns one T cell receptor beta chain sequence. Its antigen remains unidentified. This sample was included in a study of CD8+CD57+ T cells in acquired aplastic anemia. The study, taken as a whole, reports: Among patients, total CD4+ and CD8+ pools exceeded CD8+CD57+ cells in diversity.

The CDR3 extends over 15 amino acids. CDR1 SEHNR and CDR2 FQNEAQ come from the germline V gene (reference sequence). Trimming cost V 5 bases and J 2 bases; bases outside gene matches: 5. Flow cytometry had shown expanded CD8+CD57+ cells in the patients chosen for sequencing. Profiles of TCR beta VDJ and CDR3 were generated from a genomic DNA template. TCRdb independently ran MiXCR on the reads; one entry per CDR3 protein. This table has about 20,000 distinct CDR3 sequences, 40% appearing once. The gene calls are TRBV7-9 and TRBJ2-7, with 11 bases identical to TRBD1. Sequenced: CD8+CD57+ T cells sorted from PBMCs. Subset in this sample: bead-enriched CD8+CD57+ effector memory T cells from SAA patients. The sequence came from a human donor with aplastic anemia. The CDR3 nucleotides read TGTGCCAGCAGCCCTCCGGGACAGGGGGCCTACGAGCAGTACTTC. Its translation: CASSPPGQGAYEQYF.